This T cell receptor beta chain was sequenced during a study of a mutant IDH1 vaccine in newly diagnosed glioma (dated by TCRdb to 2020 to 2023). In the study overall: Patients received eight vaccinations in weeks 1, 3, 5, 7, 11, 15, 19 and 23, corresponding to visits V03 through V10. Vaccination was initiated 4-6 weeks after radiotherapy alone, or concurrently with temozolomide cycles in the chemotherapy-containing groups. Before enrollment, most patients had been given radiochemotherapy with temozolomide as standard therapy, while the rest had received either radiotherapy alone or temozolomide alone. Longitudinal TCRB deep sequencing was done for 25 treated patients, wherever samples were available for exploratory analyses. Of the 32 patients who were treated, around 62% were male and 37.5% were female, and the mean age was around 43 years. Peripheral blood was collected at six visits: V03 (baseline), V05, V07, V10, V12 and V13. What the study reported, not specific to this receptor: Vaccine-induced immune responses across multiple MHC alleles were detected in 93.3% of patients. It was noted by the authors that analyses of patient blood samples could not be reproduced owing to sample limitations. No apparent relationship was observed between pseudoprogression and alterations in the top peripheral T cell clonotypes detected by TCRB sequencing. PBMC samples for TCRB deep sequencing were selected based on availability.

Turning to this clone: The antigen it recognizes is unknown. Base qualities are not at hand, and no much larger clone is one base apart.

Based on the germline V gene, the CDR1 and CDR2 sequences are SGDLS and YYNGEE. The CDR3 has 17 amino acids, counting the end cysteine and phenylalanine. The kept DNA is CDR3 alone, 51 bases in frame from the first base. V has 1 base trimmed and J has 4 bases trimmed; junction bases matching no gene number 12. To prepare the library, the immunoSEQ multiplex PCR assay was applied. The hsTCRB Kit was used according to the manufacturer's protocol to amplify rearranged TCR beta chain sequences. Sequencing of TCRB libraries was carried out on an Illumina MiSeq. The paper's processing steps were these. The proprietary platform of the kit vendor was used for demultiplexing, trimming and gene mapping. This is the immuneACCESS table as TCRdb keeps it, with only in-frame sequences that have V and J called. A part of the clones is gone; compared with another copy, unresolved V genes explain less than half, and the rest is unexplained. V and J calls plus clone size are reproduced from that table; the DNA served to infer D and trimming. Here the sample has 30,000 to 40,000 clones; about four fifths occur a single time. About 5.2% of the sample comes from the top ten.

According to the study, the label for this sample's time point signals: week 23, last vaccination. Each vaccine dose was 300 ug of a 20-mer mutant IDH1 peptide in Montanide, given subcutaneously with topical imiquimod. Newly diagnosed WHO grade 3 or 4 IDH1-mutant astrocytomas showing loss of nuclear ATRX were present in the donors. The samples were drawn from NOA16, a multicentre, single-arm, open-label phase I trial in Germany that tested a mutant IDH1 peptide vaccine in humans for the first time. Genomic DNA for TCRB sequencing was isolated from EDTA blood with the DNeasy Blood and Tissue Kit. Material: PBMCs, obtained from a glioma patient whose treatment included an IDH1 peptide vaccine. In this chain, TRBV9 is recombined with TRBJ2-5; 8 of the junction bases match TRBD2. This sequence was found in a man aged 40-49 years with glioma. The CDR3 region reads CASSVSSGSDDGETQYF. The sequenced DNA is TGTGCCAGCAGCGTATCGAGCGGGAGTGATGACGGAGAGACCCAGTACTTC.